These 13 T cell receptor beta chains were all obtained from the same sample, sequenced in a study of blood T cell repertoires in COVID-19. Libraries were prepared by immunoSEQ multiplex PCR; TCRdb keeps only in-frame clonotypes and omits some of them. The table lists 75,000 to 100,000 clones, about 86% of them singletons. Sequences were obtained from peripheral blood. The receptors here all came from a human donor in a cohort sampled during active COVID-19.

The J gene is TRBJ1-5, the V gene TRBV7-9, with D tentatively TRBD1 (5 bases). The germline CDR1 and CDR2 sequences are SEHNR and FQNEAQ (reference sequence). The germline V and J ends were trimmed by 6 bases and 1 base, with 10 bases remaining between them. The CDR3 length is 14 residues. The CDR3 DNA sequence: TGTGCCAGCAGTCCGCAGGGAAGCAATCAGCCCCAGCATTTT. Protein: CASSPQGSNQPQHF.

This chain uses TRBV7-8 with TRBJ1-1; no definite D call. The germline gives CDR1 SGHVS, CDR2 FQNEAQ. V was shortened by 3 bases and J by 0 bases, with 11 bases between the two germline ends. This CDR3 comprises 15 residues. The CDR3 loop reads CASSFEQLMNTEAFF. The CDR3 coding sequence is TGTGCCAGCAGCTTTGAACAGCTAATGAACACTGAAGCTTTCTTT.

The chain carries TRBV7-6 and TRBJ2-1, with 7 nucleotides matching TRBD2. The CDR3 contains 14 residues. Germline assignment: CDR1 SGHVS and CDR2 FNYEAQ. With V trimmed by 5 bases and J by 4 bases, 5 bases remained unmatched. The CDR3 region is CASSVSGEYNEQFF. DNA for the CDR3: TGTGCCAGCAGCGTGAGCGGGGAATACAATGAGCAGTTCTTC.

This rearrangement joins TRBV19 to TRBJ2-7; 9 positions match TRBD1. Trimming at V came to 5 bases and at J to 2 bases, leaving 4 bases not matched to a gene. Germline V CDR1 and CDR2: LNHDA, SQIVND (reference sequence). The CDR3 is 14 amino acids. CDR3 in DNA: TGTGCCAGTAGTTCTGGGACAGGGACCTACGAGCAGTACTTC. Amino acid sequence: CASSSGTGTYEQYF.

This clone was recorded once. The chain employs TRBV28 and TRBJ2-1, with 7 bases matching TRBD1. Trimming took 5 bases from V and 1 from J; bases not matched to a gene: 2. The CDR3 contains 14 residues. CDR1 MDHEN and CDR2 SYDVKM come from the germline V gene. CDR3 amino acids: CASSRGQSYNEQFF. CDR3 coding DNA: TGTGCCAGCAGTAGGGGACAGTCCTACAATGAGCAGTTCTTC. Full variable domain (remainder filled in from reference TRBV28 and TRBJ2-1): DVKVTQSSRYLVKRTGEKVFLECVQDMDHENMFWYRQDPGLGLRLIYFSYDVKMKEKGDIPEGYSVSREKKERFSLILESASTNQTSMYLCASSRGQSYNEQFFGPGTRLTVL.

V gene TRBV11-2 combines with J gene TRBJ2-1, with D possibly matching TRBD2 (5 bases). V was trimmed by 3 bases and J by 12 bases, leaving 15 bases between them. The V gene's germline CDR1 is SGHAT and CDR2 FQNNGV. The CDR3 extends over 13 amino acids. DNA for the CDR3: TGTGCCAGCAGCTTGTCTAGCCGTAGCACGCAGTTCTTC. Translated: CASSLSSRSTQFF.

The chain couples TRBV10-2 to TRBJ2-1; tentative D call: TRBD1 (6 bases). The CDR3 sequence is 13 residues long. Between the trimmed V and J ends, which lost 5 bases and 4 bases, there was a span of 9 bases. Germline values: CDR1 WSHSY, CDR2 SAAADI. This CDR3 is CASSLTGYNEQFF. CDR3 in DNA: TGCGCCAGCAGTCTAACAGGGTACAATGAGCAGTTCTTC.

The CDR3 DNA is TGTGCCAGCAGCCCCAGGGCCCGGACTAATGAAAAACTGTTTTTT. This translates into CASSPRARTNEKLFF. The chain uses TRBV9 and TRBJ1-4, with TRBD1 as a possible D gene (5 bases). V was clipped by 4 bases and J by 2 bases, with 12 bases between them. This CDR3 region has 15 residues. Germline CDR1 reads SGDLS; CDR2 reads YYNGEE.

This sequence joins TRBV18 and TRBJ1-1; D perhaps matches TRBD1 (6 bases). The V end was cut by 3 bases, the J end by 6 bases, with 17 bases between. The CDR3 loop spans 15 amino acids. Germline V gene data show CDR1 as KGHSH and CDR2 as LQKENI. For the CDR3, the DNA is TGTGCCAGCTCACCGATAAACACAGGGAAGTCTGAAGCTTTCTTT. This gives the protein CASSPINTGKSEAFF.

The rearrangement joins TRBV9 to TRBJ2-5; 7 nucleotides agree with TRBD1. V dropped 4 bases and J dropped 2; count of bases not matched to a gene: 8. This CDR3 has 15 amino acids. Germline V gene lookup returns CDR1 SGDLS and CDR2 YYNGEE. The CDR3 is CASSPTPQGQETQYF. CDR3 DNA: TGTGCCAGCAGCCCCACCCCACAGGGGCAAGAGACCCAGTACTTC.

This CDR3 is CASSFGGGETQYF. The CDR3 DNA is TGTGCCAGTTCGTTCGGGGGAGGAGAGACCCAGTACTTC. This chain joins TRBV19 and TRBJ2-5; D perhaps matches TRBD2 (6 bases). V lost 8 bases and J 4 bases, leaving 14 bases between the germline ends. CDR3 length equals 13 residues. Germline values: CDR1 LNHDA, CDR2 SQIVND (reference sequence).

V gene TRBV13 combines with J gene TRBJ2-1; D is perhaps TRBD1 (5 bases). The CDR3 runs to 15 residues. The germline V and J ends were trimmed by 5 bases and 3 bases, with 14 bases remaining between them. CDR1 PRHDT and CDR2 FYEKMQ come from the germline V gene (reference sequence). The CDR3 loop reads CASSLLGADYNEQFF. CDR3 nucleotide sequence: TGTGCCAGCAGCCTGCTTGGGGCCGACTACAATGAGCAGTTCTTC.

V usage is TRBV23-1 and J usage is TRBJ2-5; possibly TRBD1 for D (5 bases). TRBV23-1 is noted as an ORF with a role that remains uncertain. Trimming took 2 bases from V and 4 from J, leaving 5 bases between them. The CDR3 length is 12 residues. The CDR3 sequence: CASSQQGETQYF. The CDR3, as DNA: TGCGCCAGCAGTCAACAGGGAGAGACCCAGTACTTC.